The rows below give T cell receptor beta chains drawn from one sample of a study of blood T cell repertoires in COVID-19. Data came from immunoSEQ multiplex PCR; TCRdb stores just in-frame clones and leaves some out. The table has about 59,000 clones, about 90% seen once; the top ten hold approximately 5.1%. Sequencing used peripheral blood. These receptors were obtained from a man aged 80 or over in a cohort sampled during active COVID-19. Each CDR3 is given with its conserved first and last residue. The order of the fields is V gene, CDR3 length, J gene, CDR3 protein.

V: TRBV12-3/TRBV12-4; length: 13; J: TRBJ2-1; CDR3: CASSQDSGTEQFF
V: TRBV25-1; length: 15; J: TRBJ1-5; CDR3: CASSDYTGGNQPQHF
V: TRBV5-1; length: 14; J: TRBJ2-7; CDR3: CASSFPRGPHEQYF
V: TRBV18; length: 12; J: TRBJ2-7; CDR3: CASSPSSYEQYF
V: TRBV3-1/TRBV3-2; length: 13; J: TRBJ1-1; CDR3: CASSQDAEGDAFF
V: TRBV2; length: 12; J: TRBJ1-1; CDR3: CASRKEHTEAFF
V: TRBV7-8; length: 16; J: TRBJ1-4; CDR3: CASSLARTGSNRGLFF
V: TRBV27; length: 17; J: TRBJ1-2; CDR3: CASSSGTGGAYGYGYTF
V: TRBV29-1; length: 13; J: TRBJ2-1; CDR3: CSGSRTGFNEQFF
V: TRBV11-2; length: 14; J: TRBJ1-1; CDR3: CASSFQAGATEAFF
V: TRBV6-5; length: 16; J: TRBJ2-1; CDR3: CASSSSSGRLYNEQFF
V: TRBV3-1/TRBV3-2; length: 13; J: TRBJ2-7; CDR3: CASSQGTSGSQYF
V: TRBV6-5; length: 15; J: TRBJ1-4; CDR3: CASSLRGDLSEKLFF
V: TRBV5-5; length: 14; J: TRBJ1-1; CDR3: CASSLQQGNTEAFF
V: TRBV27; length: 14; J: TRBJ1-1; CDR3: CASSFQGAGTEAFF
V: TRBV7-6; length: 16; J: TRBJ2-1; CDR3: CASSLGPAGGDNEQFF
V: TRBV29-1; length: 13; J: TRBJ1-5; CDR3: CSVEDRVGQPQHF
V: TRBV19; length: 13; J: TRBJ1-5; CDR3: CASTQGTNQPQHF
V: TRBV9; length: 15; J: TRBJ2-5; CDR3: CASSVDGGAVETQYF
V: TRBV7-2; length: 15; J: TRBJ1-2; CDR3: CASSLDRQGAYGYTF
V: TRBV6-1; length: 13; J: TRBJ1-1; CDR3: CASSEIVSTEAFF
V: TRBV5-1; length: 16; J: TRBJ1-3; CDR3: CASSLGQLDSGNTIYF
V: TRBV6-6; length: 16; J: TRBJ1-5; CDR3: CASRPTGGVSNQPQHF